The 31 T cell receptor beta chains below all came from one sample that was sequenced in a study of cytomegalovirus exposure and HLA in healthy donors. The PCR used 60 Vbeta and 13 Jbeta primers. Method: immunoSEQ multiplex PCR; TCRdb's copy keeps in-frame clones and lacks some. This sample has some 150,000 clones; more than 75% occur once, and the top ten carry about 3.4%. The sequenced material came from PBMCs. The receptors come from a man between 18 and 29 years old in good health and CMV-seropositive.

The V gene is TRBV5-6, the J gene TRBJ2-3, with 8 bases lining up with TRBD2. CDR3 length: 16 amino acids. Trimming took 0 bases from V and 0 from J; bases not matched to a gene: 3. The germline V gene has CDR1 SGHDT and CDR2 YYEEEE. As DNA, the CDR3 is TGTGCCAGCAGCTTGGTTAGCGGGGTTAGCACAGATACGCAGTATTTT. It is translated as CASSLVSGVSTDTQYF.

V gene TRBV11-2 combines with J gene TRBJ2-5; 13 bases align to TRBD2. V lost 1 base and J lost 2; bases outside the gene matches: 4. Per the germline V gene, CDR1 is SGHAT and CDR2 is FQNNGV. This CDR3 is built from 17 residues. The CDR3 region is CASSLGTSGSGQETQYF. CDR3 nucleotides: TGTGCCAGCAGCTTAGGGACTAGCGGGAGTGGGCAAGAGACCCAGTACTTC. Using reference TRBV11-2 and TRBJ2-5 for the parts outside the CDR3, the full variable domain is EAGVAQSPRYKIIEKRQSVAFWCNPISGHATLYWYQQILGQGPKLLIQFQNNGVVDDSQLPKDRFSAERLKGVDSTLKIQPAKLEDSAVYLCASSLGTSGSGQETQYFGPGTRLLVL.

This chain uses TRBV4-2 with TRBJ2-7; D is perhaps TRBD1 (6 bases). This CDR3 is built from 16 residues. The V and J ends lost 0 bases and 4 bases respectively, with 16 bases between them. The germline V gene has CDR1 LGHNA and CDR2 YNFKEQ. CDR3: CASSQDLVGRGYEQYF. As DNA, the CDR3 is TGTGCCAGCAGCCAAGATCTTGTAGGCAGGGGTTACGAGCAGTACTTC.

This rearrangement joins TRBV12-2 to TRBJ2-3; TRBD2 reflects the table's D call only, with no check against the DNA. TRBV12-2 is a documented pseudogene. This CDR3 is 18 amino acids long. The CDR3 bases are TGTGCAAGTCGCCCCAGCGGGAGGGCCCTCTGTTGCACAGATACGCAGTATTTT. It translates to CASRPSGRALCCTDTQYF.

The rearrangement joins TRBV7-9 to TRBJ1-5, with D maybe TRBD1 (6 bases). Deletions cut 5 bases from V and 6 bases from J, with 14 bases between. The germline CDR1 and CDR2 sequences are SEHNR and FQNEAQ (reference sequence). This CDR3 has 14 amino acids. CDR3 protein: CASSPRQASQPQHF. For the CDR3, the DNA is TGTGCCAGCAGCCCCAGACAGGCCAGTCAGCCCCAGCATTTT.

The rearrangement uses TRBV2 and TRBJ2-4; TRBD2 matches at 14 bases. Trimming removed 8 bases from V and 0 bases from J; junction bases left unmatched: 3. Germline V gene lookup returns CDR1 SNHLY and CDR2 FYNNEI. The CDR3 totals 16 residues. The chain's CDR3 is CASGTSGGLAKNIQYF. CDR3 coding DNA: TGTGCCAGCGGGACTAGCGGGGGACTAGCCAAAAACATTCAGTACTTC. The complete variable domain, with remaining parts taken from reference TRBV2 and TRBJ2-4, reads EPEVTQTPSHQVTQMGQEVILRCVPISNHLYFYWYRQILGQKVEFLVSFYNNEISEKSEIFDDQFSVERPDGSNFTLKIRSTKLEDSAMYFCASGTSGGLAKNIQYFGAGTRLSVL.

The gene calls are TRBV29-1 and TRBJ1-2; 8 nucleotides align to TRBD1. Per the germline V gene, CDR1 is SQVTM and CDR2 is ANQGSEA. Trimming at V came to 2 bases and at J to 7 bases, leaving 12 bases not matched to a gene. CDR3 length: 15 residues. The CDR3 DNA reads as TGCAGCGTTGAACGGTTAGGGCCCAGGGGGCCTGGCTACACCTTC. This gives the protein CSVERLGPRGPGYTF.

This chain's CDR3 is CASSPGQGGTGQFF. In nucleotides, the CDR3 is TGTGCCAGCAGCCCGGGACAGGGGGGGACGGGGCAGTTCTTC. The chain joins TRBV5-4 to TRBJ2-1; 11 nucleotides align to TRBD1. The CDR3 has 14 residues. Germline CDR1 reads SGHNT; CDR2 reads YYREEE (reference sequence). The V gene end was trimmed by 4 bases and the J gene end by 12 bases; junction bases not matched to a gene: 9.

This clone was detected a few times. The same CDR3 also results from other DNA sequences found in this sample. This CDR3 reads CASSLASGGTDTQYF. CDR3 in DNA: TGCGCCAGCAGCTTGGCTAGCGGAGGCACAGATACGCAGTATTTT. The rearrangement uses TRBV5-1 and TRBJ2-3, with 7 positions matching TRBD2. The ends lost 0 bases at V and 1 base at J; junction bases unmatched: 2. Germline V gene data show CDR1 as SGHRS and CDR2 as YFSETQ. The CDR3 runs to 15 residues.

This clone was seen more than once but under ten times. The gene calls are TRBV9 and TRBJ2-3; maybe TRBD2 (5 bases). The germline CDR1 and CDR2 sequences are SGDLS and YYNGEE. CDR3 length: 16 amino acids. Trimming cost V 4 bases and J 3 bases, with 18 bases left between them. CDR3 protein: CASSLGARGPTDTQYF. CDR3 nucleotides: TGTGCCAGCAGCCTTGGTGCGCGCGGGCCTACAGATACGCAGTATTTT.

CDR3 region: CASSPPPRQGLYEQYF. The CDR3 DNA reads as TGTGCCAGCAGCCCACCCCCTCGACAGGGGCTCTACGAGCAGTACTTC. The gene calls are TRBV7-2 and TRBJ2-7; 8 nucleotides agree with TRBD1. This CDR3 is built from 16 residues. The germline CDR1 and CDR2 sequences are SGHTA and FQGNSA. V was clipped by 5 bases and J by 3 bases; unmatched bases: 12.

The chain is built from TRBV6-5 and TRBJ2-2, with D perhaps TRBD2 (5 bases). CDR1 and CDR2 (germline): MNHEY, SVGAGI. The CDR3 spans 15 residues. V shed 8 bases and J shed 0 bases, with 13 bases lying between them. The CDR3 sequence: CASGGRPANTGELFF. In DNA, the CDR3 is TGTGCCAGCGGAGGACGCCCCGCGAACACCGGGGAGCTGTTTTTT.

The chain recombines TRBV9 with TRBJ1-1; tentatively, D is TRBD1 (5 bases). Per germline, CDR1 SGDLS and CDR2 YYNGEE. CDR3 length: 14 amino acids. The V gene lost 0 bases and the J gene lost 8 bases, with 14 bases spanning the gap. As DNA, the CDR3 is TGTGCCAGCAGCGTAGGGGTTTTTGGGGCGGAAGCTTTCTTT. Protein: CASSVGVFGAEAFF.

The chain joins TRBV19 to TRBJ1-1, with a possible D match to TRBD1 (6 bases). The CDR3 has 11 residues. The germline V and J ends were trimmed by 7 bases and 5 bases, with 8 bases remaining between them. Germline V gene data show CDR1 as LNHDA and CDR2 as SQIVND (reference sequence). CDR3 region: CASKGGTEAFF. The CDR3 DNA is TGTGCCAGTAAAGGGGGAACTGAAGCTTTCTTT.

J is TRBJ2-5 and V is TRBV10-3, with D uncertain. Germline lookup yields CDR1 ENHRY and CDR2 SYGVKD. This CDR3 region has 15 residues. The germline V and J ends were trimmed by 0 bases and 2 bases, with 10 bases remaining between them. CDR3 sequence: CAISESGLEQETQYF. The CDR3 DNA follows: TGTGCCATCAGTGAGTCTGGCCTAGAACAAGAGACCCAGTACTTC.

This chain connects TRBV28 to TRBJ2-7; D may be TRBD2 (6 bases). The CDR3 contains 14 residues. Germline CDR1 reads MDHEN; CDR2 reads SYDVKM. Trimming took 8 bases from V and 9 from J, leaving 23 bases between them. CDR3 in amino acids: CASLPGTGGRVQYF. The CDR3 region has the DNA TGTGCCAGCCTCCCGGGGACTGGAGGCAGGGTGCAGTACTTC.

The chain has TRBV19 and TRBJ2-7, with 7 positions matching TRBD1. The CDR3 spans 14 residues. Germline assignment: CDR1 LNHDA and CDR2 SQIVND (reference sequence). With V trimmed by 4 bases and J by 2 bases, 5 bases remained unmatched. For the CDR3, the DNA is TGTGCCAGTAGTACCCCGGGACAGACCTACGAGCAGTACTTC. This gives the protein CASSTPGQTYEQYF.

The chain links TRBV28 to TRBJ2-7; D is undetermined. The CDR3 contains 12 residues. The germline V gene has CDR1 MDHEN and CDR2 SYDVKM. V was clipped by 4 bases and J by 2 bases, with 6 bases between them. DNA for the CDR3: TGTGCCAGCAGTTCAGGCCCCTACGAGCAGTACTTC. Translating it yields CASSSGPYEQYF.

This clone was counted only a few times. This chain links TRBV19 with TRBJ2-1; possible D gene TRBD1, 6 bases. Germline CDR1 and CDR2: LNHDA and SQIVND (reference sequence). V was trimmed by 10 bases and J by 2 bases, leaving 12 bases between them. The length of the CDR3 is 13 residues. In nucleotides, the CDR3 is TGTGCCACCTCAACAGGGACCTACAATGAGCAGTTCTTC. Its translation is CATSTGTYNEQFF.

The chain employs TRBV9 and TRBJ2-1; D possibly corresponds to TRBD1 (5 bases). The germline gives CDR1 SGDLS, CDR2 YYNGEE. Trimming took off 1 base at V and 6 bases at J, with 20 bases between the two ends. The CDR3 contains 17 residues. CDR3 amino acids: CASSVPTGKDLGNEQFF. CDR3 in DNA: TGTGCCAGCAGCGTACCTACAGGAAAAGACTTGGGCAATGAGCAGTTCTTC.

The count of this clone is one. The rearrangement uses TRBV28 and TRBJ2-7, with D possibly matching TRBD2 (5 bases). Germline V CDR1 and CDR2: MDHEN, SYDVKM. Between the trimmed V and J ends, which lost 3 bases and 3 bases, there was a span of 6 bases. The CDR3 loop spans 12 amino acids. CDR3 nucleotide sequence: TGTGCCAGCAGTTTGGAGGTCTACGAGCAGTACTTC. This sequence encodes CASSLEVYEQYF.

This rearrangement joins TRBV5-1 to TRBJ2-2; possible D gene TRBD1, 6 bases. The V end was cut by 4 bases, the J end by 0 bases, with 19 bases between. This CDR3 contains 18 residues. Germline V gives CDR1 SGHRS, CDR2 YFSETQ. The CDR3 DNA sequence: TGCGCCAGCAGCCTGGGATTGACAGGCCCCTCGAACACCGGGGAGCTGTTTTTT. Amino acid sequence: CASSLGLTGPSNTGELFF.

This chain's CDR3 is CASSEGEGVDTEAFF. DNA of the CDR3: TGTGCCAGCAGTGAAGGTGAGGGCGTGGACACTGAAGCTTTCTTT. The chain joins TRBV6-1 to TRBJ1-1; D is unclear. Germline CDR1 reads MNHNS; CDR2 reads SASEGT. Trimming left V 1 base short and J 3 bases short, with 12 bases between. The CDR3 sequence is 15 residues long.

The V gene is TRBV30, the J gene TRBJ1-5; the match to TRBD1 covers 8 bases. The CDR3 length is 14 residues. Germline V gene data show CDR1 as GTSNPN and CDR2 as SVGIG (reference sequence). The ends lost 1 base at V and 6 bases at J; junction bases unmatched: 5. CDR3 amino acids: CAWSEGRGLQPQHF. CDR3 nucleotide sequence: TGTGCCTGGAGTGAAGGCAGGGGGCTTCAGCCCCAGCATTTT.

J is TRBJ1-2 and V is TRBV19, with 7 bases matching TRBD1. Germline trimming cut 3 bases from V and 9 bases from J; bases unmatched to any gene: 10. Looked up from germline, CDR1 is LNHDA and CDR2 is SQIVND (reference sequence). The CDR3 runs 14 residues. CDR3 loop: CASSMREQGQRYTF. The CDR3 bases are TGTGCCAGTAGTATGAGAGAACAGGGGCAGCGCTACACCTTC.

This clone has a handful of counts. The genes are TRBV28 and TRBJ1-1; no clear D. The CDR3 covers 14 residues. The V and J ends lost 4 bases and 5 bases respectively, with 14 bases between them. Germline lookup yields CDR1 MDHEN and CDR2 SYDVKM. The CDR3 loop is CASSSGLGRTEAFF. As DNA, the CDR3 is TGTGCCAGCAGTTCCGGATTAGGCAGGACTGAAGCTTTCTTT.

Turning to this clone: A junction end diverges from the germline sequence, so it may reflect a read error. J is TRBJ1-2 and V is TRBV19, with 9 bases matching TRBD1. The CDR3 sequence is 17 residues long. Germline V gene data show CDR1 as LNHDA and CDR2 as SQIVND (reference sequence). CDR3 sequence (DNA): TGTGCCAGTAGTAGTGCCGGGACAGGGACCGGTAACTATGGCTACGCCTTC. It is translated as CASSSAGTGTGNYGYAF.

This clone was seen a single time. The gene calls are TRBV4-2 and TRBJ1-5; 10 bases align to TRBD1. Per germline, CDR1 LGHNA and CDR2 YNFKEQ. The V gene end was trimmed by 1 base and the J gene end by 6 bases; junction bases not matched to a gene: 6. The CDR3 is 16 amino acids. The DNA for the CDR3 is TGTGCCAGCAGCCAAGCTTCCGACAGGGGGCGTCAGCCCCAGCATTTT. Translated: CASSQASDRGRQPQHF.

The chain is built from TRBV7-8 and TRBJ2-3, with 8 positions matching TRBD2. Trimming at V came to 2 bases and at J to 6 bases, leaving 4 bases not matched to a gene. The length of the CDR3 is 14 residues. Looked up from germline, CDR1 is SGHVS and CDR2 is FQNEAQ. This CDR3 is CASSLSGSSDTQYF. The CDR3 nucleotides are TGTGCCAGCAGCTTAAGCGGGAGTTCGGATACGCAGTATTTT.

This CDR3 is CASSPGMYQPQHF. The CDR3 DNA sequence: TGTGCCAGCAGCCCCGGGATGTACCAGCCCCAGCATTTT. This sequence joins TRBV7-8 and TRBJ1-5; D is unclear. The CDR3 totals 13 residues. Germline V gene data show CDR1 as SGHVS and CDR2 as FQNEAQ. Trimming pared 5 bases from V and 7 bases from J, leaving 12 bases between. The entire variable domain, with the rest obtained from reference TRBV7-8 and TRBJ1-5, is as follows: GAGVSQSPRYKVAKRGQDVALRCDPISGHVSLFWYQQALGQGPEFLTYFQNEAQLDKSGLPSDRFFAERPEGSVSTLKIQRTQQEDSAVYLCASSPGMYQPQHFGDGTRLSIL.

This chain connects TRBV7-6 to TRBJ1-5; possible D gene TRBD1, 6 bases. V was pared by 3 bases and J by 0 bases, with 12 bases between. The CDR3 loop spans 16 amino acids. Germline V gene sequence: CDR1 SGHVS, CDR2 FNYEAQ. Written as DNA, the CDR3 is TGTGCCAGCAGCTTCCCGGGACACTATAGCAATCAGCCCCAGCATTTT. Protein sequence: CASSFPGHYSNQPQHF.